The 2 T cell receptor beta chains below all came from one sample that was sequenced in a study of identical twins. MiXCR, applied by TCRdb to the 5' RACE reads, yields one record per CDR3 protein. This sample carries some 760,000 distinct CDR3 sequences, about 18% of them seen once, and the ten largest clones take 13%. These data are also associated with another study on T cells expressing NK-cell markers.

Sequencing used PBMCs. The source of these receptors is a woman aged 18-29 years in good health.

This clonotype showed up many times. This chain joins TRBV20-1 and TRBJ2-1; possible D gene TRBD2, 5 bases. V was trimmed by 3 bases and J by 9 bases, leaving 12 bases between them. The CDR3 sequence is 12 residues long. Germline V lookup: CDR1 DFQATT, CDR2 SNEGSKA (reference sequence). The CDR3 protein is CSASRGFGEQFF. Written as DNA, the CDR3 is TGCAGTGCTAGCCGAGGGTTCGGTGAGCAGTTCTTC.

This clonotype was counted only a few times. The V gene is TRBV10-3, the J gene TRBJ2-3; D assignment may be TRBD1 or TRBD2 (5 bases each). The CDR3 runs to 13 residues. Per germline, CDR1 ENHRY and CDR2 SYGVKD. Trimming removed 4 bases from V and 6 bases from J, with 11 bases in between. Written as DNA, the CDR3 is TGTGCCATCAGTGGGCAGGGACCCGATACGCAGTATTTT. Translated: CAISGQGPDTQYF.